This is a list of T cell receptor beta chains from one sample in a study of shared clonotypes between healthy human individuals. The method was immunoSEQ multiplex PCR; TCRdb's version includes in-frame clones alone and lacks a portion of them. The sample has some 1.4 million clones; roughly 96% are singletons. Input material: naive CD4+ T cells sorted from blood. These receptors originate from a man in his thirties or forties in good health. Both conserved end residues are part of each CDR3. Each record gives: clone size, D gene, V gene, J gene, CDR3 protein, CDR3 DNA. The D gene is left open where the match is weak. Where a row states a size, it is once, few, many or the class of an expanded clone; other rows omit it.

once	.	TRBV5-4	TRBJ2-2	CASRPTSTGELFF	TGTGCCAGCAGGCCTACTAGCACCGGGGAGCTGTTTTTT
.	.	TRBV13	TRBJ1-2	CASSLVGKMGYTF	TGTGCCAGCAGCTTAGTGGGGAAGATGGGCTACACCTTC
once	.	TRBV5-1	TRBJ1-3	CASSLQGASGNTIYF	TGCGCCAGCAGCCTCCAAGGAGCCTCTGGAAACACCATATATTTT
.	TRBD1	TRBV9	TRBJ1-2	CASSPRPRQGIYGYTF	TGTGCCAGCAGCCCGCGACCACGACAGGGCATCTATGGCTACACCTTC
.	.	TRBV27	TRBJ2-7	CASRGRGFRTYEQYF	TGTGCCAGCAGGGGCAGGGGATTCAGGACCTACGAGCAGTACTTC
.	TRBD1	TRBV11-2	TRBJ2-1	CASSRQTGRYNEQFF	TGTGCCAGCAGCCGACAGACAGGGCGCTACAATGAGCAGTTCTTC
once	TRBD2	TRBV25-1	TRBJ2-7	CASRPQGLGSGTYEQYF	TGTGCCAGCAGGCCTCAAGGACTGGGTAGCGGGACCTACGAGCAGTACTTC
.	.	TRBV5-1	TRBJ2-4	CASSLAVGLTKNIQYF	TGCGCCAGCAGCTTGGCCGTCGGACTGACTAAAAACATTCAGTACTTC
once	TRBD2	TRBV18	TRBJ2-7	CASSPYFVNSGRDEQYF	TGTGCCAGCTCACCGTATTTCGTCAATAGCGGGAGAGACGAGCAGTACTTC
.	.	TRBV28	TRBJ1-5	CASSGGGQPQHF	TGTGCCAGCAGTGGGGGGGGGCAGCCCCAGCATTTT
once	TRBD1	TRBV29-1	TRBJ2-1	CSVRRDRGLNEQFF	TGCAGCGTCCGCCGGGACAGGGGACTCAATGAGCAGTTCTTC
.	.	TRBV18	TRBJ1-2	CASSPVAGSGGYTF	TGTGCCAGCTCACCGGTTGCAGGGTCGGGAGGCTACACCTTC
.	TRBD1	TRBV28	TRBJ2-7	CASSPRQGPSYEQYF	TGTGCCAGCAGTCCGAGACAGGGGCCCTCCTACGAGCAGTACTTC
.	TRBD1	TRBV13	TRBJ2-2	CASSPTGGANTGELFF	TGTGCCAGCAGCCCAACAGGGGGCGCGAACACCGGGGAGCTGTTTTTT
.	TRBD2	TRBV9	TRBJ2-3	CASSVGGGGTDTQYF	TGTGCCAGCAGCGTCGGGGGAGGGGGCACAGATACGCAGTATTTT
.	TRBD2	TRBV5-1	TRBJ2-7	CASSSGLAGVSYEQYF	TGCGCCAGCAGTTCTGGACTAGCGGGAGTGTCCTACGAGCAGTACTTC
once	TRBD2	TRBV18	TRBJ2-4	CASSLIAGGEVAKNIQYF	TGTGCCAGCTCACTAATAGCGGGAGGTGAAGTAGCCAAAAACATTCAGTACTTC
.	.	TRBV9	TRBJ1-2	CASSEGLQISYGYTF	TGTGCCAGCAGCGAGGGGCTTCAGATCTCCTATGGCTACACCTTC
.	TRBD2	TRBV6-1	TRBJ2-3	CASSRGGTYTDTQYF	TGTGCCAGCAGCCGGGGGGGTACGTACACAGATACGCAGTATTTT
.	.	TRBV29-1	TRBJ2-2	CSVGSGIANTGELFF	TGCAGCGTTGGTTCTGGGATCGCGAACACCGGGGAGCTGTTTTTT
.	.	TRBV7-7	TRBJ2-5	CASSLQPERGTQYF	TGTGCCAGCAGCCTACAACCCGAACGAGGGACCCAGTACTTC
.	.	TRBV7-2	TRBJ2-1	CASSERRGYNEQFF	TGTGCCAGCAGCGAACGCCGGGGATACAATGAGCAGTTCTTC
.	.	TRBV6-6	TRBJ1-3	CASLERVYSGNTIYF	TGTGCCAGCCTCGAGAGAGTTTACTCTGGAAACACCATATATTTT
.	.	TRBV19	TRBJ2-5	CASSWTVRETQYF	TGTGCCAGTAGTTGGACAGTTCGAGAGACCCAGTACTTC
once	.	TRBV19	TRBJ2-7	CASSTSTKGGYEQYF	TGTGCCAGTAGTACTTCGACAAAGGGGGGTTACGAGCAGTACTTC
.	TRBD1	TRBV18	TRBJ1-3	CASSPTDRAGNTIYF	TGTGCCAGCTCACCTACCGACAGGGCTGGAAACACCATATATTTT
.	TRBD2	TRBV6-5	TRBJ2-5	CASSYSSGREETQYF	TGTGCCAGCAGTTACTCGTCCGGGAGGGAAGAGACCCAGTACTTC
.	.	TRBV28	TRBJ1-1	CASALPGAGTEAFF	TGTGCCAGCGCCTTACCCGGGGCCGGGACTGAAGCTTTCTTT